These T cell receptor beta chains were read from a single sample in a study of blood T cell repertoires in COVID-19. Repertoires were generated with immunoSEQ multiplex PCR, while TCRdb's copy carries only in-frame clones and drops some. The sample gives approximately 500,000 clones, 85% to 90% of which show up once; around 7.8% is in the top ten. Source material: peripheral blood. These TCRs come from a woman aged 45-65 years with COVID-19, enrolled during active disease. Each CDR3 is given with its conserved first and last residue. Each record gives: D gene, V gene, CDR3 length, clone size, J gene, CDR3 protein, CDR3 DNA. A D gene is named only where the DNA matches it firmly. Where a row states a size, it is once, few, many or the class of an expanded clone; other rows omit it.

D: TRBD1; V: TRBV9; length: 16; size: few; J: TRBJ1-3; CDR3: CASSTSDRGRGNTIYF; DNA: TGTGCCAGCAGCACTTCCGACAGGGGGCGTGGAAACACCATATATTTT
D: TRBD2; V: TRBV3-1/TRBV3-2; length: 13; size: -; J: TRBJ2-1; CDR3: CASTLAGINEQFF; DNA: TGTGCCAGTACCTTAGCGGGGATCAATGAGCAGTTCTTC
D: TRBD1; V: TRBV5-1; length: 16; size: -; J: TRBJ1-4; CDR3: CASSSRQGATNEKLFF; DNA: TGCGCCAGCAGCTCGAGACAGGGTGCAACTAATGAAAAACTGTTTTTT
D: TRBD1; V: TRBV19; length: 16; size: -; J: TRBJ1-1; CDR3: CASSIGGQGADTEAFF; DNA: TGTGCCAGTAGTATCGGGGGGCAGGGGGCTGACACTGAAGCTTTCTTT
D: TRBD1; V: TRBV6-6; length: 15; size: -; J: TRBJ1-2; CDR3: CASSRRGQGDYGYTF; DNA: TGTGCCAGCAGCCGCCGGGGACAGGGGGACTATGGCTACACCTTC
D: -; V: TRBV5-1; length: 14; size: -; J: TRBJ2-5; CDR3: CASSNPGDSETQYF; DNA: TGCGCCAGCAGCAACCCAGGGGATAGCGAGACCCAGTACTTC
D: -; V: TRBV6-5; length: 14; size: few; J: TRBJ2-3; CDR3: CASSSSGPWDTQYF; DNA: TGTGCCAGCAGTTCGAGCGGGCCTTGGGATACGCAGTATTTT
D: -; V: TRBV21-1; length: 14; size: -; J: TRBJ2-3; CDR3: CASSSTGHTDTQYF; DNA: TGTGCCAGCAGCTCCACAGGACACACAGATACGCAGTATTTT
D: -; V: TRBV19; length: 13; size: -; J: TRBJ1-4; CDR3: CASREPGGEKLFF; DNA: TGTGCCAGTAGGGAGCCCGGGGGTGAAAAACTGTTTTTT
D: TRBD2; V: TRBV9; length: 17; size: once; J: TRBJ2-2; CDR3: CASSARPSGGVTGELFF; DNA: TGTGCCAGCAGCGCCCGACCTAGCGGGGGTGTCACCGGGGAGCTGTTTTTT
D: TRBD1; V: TRBV5-4; length: 15; size: -; J: TRBJ2-1; CDR3: CASSLGTGGLDEQFF; DNA: TGTGCCAGCAGCTTGGGGACAGGGGGTCTAGATGAGCAGTTCTTC
D: -; V: TRBV19; length: 14; size: once; J: TRBJ2-5; CDR3: CASSIIGYQETQYF; DNA: TGTGCCAGTAGTATAATTGGCTACCAAGAGACCCAGTACTTC
D: -; V: TRBV30; length: 13; size: -; J: TRBJ1-4; CDR3: CALTGGVNEKLFF; DNA: TGTGCCTTGACAGGCGGAGTTAATGAAAAACTGTTTTTT
D: TRBD1; V: TRBV19; length: 15; size: -; J: TRBJ2-7; CDR3: CASSIDRTGIYEQYF; DNA: TGTGCCAGTAGTATAGATAGGACAGGGATCTACGAGCAGTACTTC
D: TRBD1; V: TRBV5-1; length: 15; size: -; J: TRBJ1-1; CDR3: CASSYATGENTEAFF; DNA: TGCGCCAGCAGCTATGCGACAGGGGAGAACACTGAAGCTTTCTTT
D: TRBD1; V: TRBV4-1; length: 15; size: -; J: TRBJ1-1; CDR3: CASSLQGSMNTEAFF; DNA: TGCGCCAGCAGCCTACAGGGGAGCATGAACACTGAAGCTTTCTTT
D: TRBD1; V: TRBV2; length: 14; size: few; J: TRBJ1-1; CDR3: CASSPGTGSTEAFF; DNA: TGTGCCAGCAGCCCCGGGACAGGGAGCACTGAAGCTTTCTTT
D: -; V: TRBV6-4; length: 14; size: -; J: TRBJ1-1; CDR3: CASSDSQGGTEAFF; DNA: TGTGCCAGCAGTGACTCGCAGGGAGGGACTGAAGCTTTCTTT
D: -; V: TRBV18; length: 14; size: few; J: TRBJ2-1; CDR3: CASSPNIFTGEQFF; DNA: TGTGCCAGCTCACCAAACATCTTCACGGGTGAGCAGTTCTTC
D: TRBD1; V: TRBV12-5; length: 16; size: once; J: TRBJ2-5; CDR3: CASGSRSSGGQETQYF; DNA: TGTGCTAGTGGTTCCCGTTCGTCAGGGGGCCAAGAGACCCAGTACTTC
D: -; V: TRBV19; length: 12; size: -; J: TRBJ2-1; CDR3: CASSIPTREQFF; DNA: TGTGCCAGTAGTATTCCGACACGGGAGCAGTTCTTC
D: -; V: TRBV6-5; length: 14; size: -; J: TRBJ2-3; CDR3: CASSSLRGTDTQYF; DNA: TGTGCCAGCAGTTCCCTACGCGGCACAGATACGCAGTATTTT
D: -; V: TRBV12-3/TRBV12-4; length: 13; size: -; J: TRBJ1-1; CDR3: CASSLGGRGRAFF; DNA: TGTGCCAGCAGTTTAGGTGGAAGGGGTAGGGCTTTCTTT
D: TRBD2; V: TRBV5-4; length: 17; size: -; J: TRBJ2-5; CDR3: CASSPGTSGLLGETQYF; DNA: TGTGCCAGCAGCCCCGGGACTAGCGGGCTCCTAGGAGAGACCCAGTACTTC
D: -; V: TRBV30; length: 12; size: -; J: TRBJ1-2; CDR3: CAWSLSDYGYTF; DNA: TGTGCCTGGAGTTTGAGTGACTATGGCTACACCTTC
D: -; V: TRBV19; length: 13; size: few; J: TRBJ1-1; CDR3: CASSQGRGLVAFF; DNA: TGTGCCAGTAGCCAGGGCAGGGGTCTGGTCGCTTTCTTT
D: TRBD1; V: TRBV6-5; length: 13; size: -; J: TRBJ1-2; CDR3: CASRLTGDYGYTF; DNA: TGTGCCAGCAGGTTGACAGGGGACTATGGCTACACCTTC